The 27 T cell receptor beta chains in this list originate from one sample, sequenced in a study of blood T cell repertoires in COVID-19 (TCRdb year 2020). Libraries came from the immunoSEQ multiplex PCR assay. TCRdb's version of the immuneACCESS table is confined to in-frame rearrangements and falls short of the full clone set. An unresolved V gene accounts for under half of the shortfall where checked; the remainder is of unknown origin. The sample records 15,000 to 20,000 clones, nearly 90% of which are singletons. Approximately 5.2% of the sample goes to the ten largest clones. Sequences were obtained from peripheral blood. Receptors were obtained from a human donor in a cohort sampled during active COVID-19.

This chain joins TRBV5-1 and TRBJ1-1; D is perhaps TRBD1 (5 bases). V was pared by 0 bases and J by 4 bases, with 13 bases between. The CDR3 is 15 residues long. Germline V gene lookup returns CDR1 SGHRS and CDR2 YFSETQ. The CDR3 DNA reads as TGCGCCAGCAGCTTGGGGGCAGGGCGTAGCACTGAAGCTTTCTTT. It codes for CASSLGAGRSTEAFF.

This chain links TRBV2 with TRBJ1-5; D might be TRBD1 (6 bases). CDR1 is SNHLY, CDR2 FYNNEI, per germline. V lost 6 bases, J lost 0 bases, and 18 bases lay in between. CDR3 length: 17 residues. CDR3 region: CASRGGQRRPSNQPQHF. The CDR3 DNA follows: TGTGCCAGCAGGGGCGGACAGCGAAGACCTAGCAATCAGCCCCAGCATTTT. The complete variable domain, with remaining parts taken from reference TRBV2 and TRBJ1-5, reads EPEVTQTPSHQVTQMGQEVILRCVPISNHLYFYWYRQILGQKVEFLVSFYNNEISEKSEIFDDQFSVERPDGSNFTLKIRSTKLEDSAMYFCASRGGQRRPSNQPQHFGDGTRLSIL.

The CDR3 protein is CASTGRGDTEAFF. CDR3 nucleotides: TGTGCCAGCACCGGCAGGGGGGACACTGAAGCTTTCTTT. The rearrangement joins TRBV27 to TRBJ1-1; 7 positions match TRBD1. In germline, CDR1 is MNHEY, CDR2 SMNVEV (reference sequence). The CDR3 is 13 amino acids. With V trimmed by 7 bases and J by 3 bases, 5 bases remained unmatched.

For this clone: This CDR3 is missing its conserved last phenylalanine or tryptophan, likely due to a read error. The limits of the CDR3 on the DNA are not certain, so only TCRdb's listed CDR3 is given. This CDR3 is CAITQEVKLWL. The chain links TRBV5-1 to TRBJ1-4. Germline CDR1 and CDR2: SGHRS and YFSETQ. From its first to its last residue, the CDR3 has 11 amino acids.

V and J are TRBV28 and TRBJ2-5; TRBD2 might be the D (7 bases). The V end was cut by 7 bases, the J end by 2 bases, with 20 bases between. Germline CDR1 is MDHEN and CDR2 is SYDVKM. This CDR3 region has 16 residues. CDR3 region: CASNLGGRVTQETQYF. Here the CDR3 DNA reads TGTGCCAGCAATCTCGGGGGGCGGGTTACTCAAGAGACCCAGTACTTC.

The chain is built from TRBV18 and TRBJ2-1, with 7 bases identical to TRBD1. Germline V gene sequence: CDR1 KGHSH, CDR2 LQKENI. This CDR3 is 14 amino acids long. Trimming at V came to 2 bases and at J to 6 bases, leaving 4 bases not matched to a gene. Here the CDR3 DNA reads TGTGCCAGCTCACCAGACAGGGCCTCCAATGAGCAGTTCTTC. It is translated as CASSPDRASNEQFF.

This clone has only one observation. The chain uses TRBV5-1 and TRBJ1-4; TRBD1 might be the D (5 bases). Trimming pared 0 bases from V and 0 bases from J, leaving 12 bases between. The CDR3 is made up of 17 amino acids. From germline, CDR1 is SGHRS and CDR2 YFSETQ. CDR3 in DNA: TGCGCCAGCAGCTTGGGGGTCGCGGGGGCAACTAATGAAAAACTGTTTTTT. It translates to CASSLGVAGATNEKLFF.

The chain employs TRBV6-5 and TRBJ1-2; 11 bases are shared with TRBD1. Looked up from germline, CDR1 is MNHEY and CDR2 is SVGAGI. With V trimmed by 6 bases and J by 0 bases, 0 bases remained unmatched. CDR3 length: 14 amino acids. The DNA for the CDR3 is TGTGCCAGCAGGGGACAGGGGGCTAACTATGGCTACACCTTC. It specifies CASRGQGANYGYTF.

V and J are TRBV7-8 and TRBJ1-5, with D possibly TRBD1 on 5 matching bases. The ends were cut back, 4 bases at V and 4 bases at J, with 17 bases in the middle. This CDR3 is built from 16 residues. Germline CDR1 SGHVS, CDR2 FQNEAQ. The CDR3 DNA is TGTGCCAGCAGCTCCTCAGACAGAGTTTTAAATCAGCCCCAGCATTTT. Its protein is CASSSSDRVLNQPQHF.

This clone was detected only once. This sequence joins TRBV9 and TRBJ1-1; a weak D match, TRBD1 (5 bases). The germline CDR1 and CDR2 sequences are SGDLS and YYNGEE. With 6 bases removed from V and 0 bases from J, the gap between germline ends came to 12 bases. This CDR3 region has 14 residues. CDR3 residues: CASTRGSMNTEAFF. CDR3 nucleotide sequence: TGTGCCAGCACCCGGGGGAGTATGAACACTGAAGCTTTCTTT. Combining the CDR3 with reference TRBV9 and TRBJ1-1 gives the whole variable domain DSGVTQTPKHLITATGQRVTLRCSPRSGDLSVYWYQQSLDQGLQFLIQYYNGEERAKGNILERFSAQQFPDLHSELNLSSLELGDSALYFCASTRGSMNTEAFFGQGTRLTVV.

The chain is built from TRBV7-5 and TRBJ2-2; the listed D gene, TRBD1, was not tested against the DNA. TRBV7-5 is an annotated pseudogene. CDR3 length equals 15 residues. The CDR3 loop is CARSSGTGVDGELFF. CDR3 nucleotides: TGTGCCAGAAGCTCTGGGACAGGGGTCGACGGGGAGCTGTTTTTT.

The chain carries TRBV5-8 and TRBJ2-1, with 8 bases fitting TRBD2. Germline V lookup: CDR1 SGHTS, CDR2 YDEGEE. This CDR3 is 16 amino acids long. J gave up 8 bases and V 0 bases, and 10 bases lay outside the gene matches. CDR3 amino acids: CASSLVRREGLDEQFF. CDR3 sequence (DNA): TGTGCCAGCAGCTTGGTTCGTCGGGAGGGCCTTGATGAGCAGTTCTTC. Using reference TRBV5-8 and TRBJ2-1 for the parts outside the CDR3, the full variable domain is EAGVTQSPTHLIKTRGQQATLRCSPISGHTSVYWYQQALGLGLQFLLWYDEGEERNRGNFPPRFSGRQFPNYSSELNVNALELEDSALYLCASSLVRREGLDEQFFGPGTRLTVL.

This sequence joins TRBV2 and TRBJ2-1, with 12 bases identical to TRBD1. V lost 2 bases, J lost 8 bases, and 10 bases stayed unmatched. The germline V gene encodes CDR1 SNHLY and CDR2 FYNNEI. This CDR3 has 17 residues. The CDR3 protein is CASSELSSGQGAYEQFF. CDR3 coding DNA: TGTGCCAGCAGTGAACTGTCGTCGGGACAGGGGGCCTATGAGCAGTTCTTC.

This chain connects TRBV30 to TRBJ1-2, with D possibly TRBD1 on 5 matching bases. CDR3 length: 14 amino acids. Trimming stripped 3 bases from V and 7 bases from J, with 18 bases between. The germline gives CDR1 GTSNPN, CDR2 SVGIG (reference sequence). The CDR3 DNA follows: TGTGCCTGGAGGCCCCAAAAGGGGTCCTTTGGCTACACCTTC. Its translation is CAWRPQKGSFGYTF.

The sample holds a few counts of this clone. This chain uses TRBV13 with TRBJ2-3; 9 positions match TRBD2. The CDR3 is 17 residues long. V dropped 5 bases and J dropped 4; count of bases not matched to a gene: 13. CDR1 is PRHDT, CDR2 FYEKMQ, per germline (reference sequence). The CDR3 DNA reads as TGTGCCAGCAGCCGGGGGACTTTAGCGGGAGCCGCAGATACGCAGTATTTT. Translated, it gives CASSRGTLAGAADTQYF.

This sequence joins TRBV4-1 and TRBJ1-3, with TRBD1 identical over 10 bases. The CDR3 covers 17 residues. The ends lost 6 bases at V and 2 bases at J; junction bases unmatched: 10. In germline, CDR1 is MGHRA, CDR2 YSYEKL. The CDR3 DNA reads TGCGCCAGCAGTTTCACCCCGGGACAGGGGACTGGAAACACCATATATTTT. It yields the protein CASSFTPGQGTGNTIYF.

CDR3 DNA sequence: TGCGCCAGCAGCCCCAGAGGGAGCACAGATACGCAGTATTTT. This codes for CASSPRGSTDTQYF. J is TRBJ2-3 and V is TRBV5-1; D possibly corresponds to TRBD2 (5 bases). The CDR3 contains 14 residues. From germline, CDR1 is SGHRS and CDR2 YFSETQ. V lost 4 bases to trimming and J lost 0 bases, with 9 bases between them.

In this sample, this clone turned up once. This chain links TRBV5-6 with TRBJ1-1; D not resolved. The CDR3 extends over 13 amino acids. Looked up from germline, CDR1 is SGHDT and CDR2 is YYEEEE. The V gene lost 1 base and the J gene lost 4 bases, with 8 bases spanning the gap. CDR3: CASSLIRGTEAFF. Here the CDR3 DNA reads TGTGCCAGCAGCTTGATCCGCGGCACTGAAGCTTTCTTT. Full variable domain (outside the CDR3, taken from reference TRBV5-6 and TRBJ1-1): DAGVTQSPTHLIKTRGQQVTLRCSPKSGHDTVSWYQQALGQGPQFIFQYYEEEERQRGNFPDRFSGHQFPNYSSELNVNALLLGDSALYLCASSLIRGTEAFFGQGTRLTVV.

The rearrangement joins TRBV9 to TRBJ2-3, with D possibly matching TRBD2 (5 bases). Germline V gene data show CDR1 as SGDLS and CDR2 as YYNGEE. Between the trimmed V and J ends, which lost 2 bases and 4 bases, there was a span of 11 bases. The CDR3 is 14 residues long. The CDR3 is CASSVFQLADTQYF. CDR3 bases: TGTGCCAGCAGCGTCTTCCAACTAGCAGATACGCAGTATTTT.

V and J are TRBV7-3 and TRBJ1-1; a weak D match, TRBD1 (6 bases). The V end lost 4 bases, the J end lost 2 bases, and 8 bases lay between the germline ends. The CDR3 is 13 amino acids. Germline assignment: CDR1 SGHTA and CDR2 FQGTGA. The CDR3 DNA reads TGTGCCAGCAGCTCACAGGGAAACACTGAAGCTTTCTTT. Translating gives CASSSQGNTEAFF.

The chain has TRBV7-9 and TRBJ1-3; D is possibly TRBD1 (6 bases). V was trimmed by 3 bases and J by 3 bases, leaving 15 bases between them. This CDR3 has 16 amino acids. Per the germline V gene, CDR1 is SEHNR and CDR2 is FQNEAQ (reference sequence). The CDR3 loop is CASSLDTGGRGNTIYF. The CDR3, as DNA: TGTGCCAGCAGCTTGGACACTGGGGGCCGTGGAAACACCATATATTTT.

The CDR3 sequence is CASSSQGILNEQFF. For the CDR3, the DNA is TGTGCCAGCAGCTCCCAGGGGATTCTCAATGAGCAGTTCTTC. J is TRBJ2-1 and V is TRBV7-3; D may be TRBD1 (6 bases). V shed 4 bases and J shed 6 bases, with 13 bases lying between them. Germline V CDR1 and CDR2: SGHTA, FQGTGA. CDR3 length: 14 amino acids.

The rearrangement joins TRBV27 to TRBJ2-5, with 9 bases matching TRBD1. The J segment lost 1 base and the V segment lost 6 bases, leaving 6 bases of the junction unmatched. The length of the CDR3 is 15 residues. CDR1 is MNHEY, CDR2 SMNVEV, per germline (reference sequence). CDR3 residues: CASRGQGPFQETQYF. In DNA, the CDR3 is TGTGCCAGCAGGGGACAGGGCCCTTTCCAAGAGACCCAGTACTTC.

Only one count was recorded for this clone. CDR3 DNA sequence: TGTGCCACCAGTGATTTCGGGACAGGGGGGTACAATGAGCAGTTCTTC. This encodes CATSDFGTGGYNEQFF. The rearrangement uses TRBV24-1 and TRBJ2-1, with 11 positions matching TRBD1. CDR3 length equals 16 residues. Germline V gene sequence: CDR1 KGHDR, CDR2 SFDVKD. With V trimmed by 1 base and J by 4 bases, 2 bases remained unmatched.

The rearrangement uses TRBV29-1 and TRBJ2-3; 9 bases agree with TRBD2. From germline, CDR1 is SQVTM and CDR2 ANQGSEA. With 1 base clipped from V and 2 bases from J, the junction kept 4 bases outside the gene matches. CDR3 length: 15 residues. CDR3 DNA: TGCAGCGTTGAAGCAGCGGGAGGTCACACAGATACGCAGTATTTT. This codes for CSVEAAGGHTDTQYF.

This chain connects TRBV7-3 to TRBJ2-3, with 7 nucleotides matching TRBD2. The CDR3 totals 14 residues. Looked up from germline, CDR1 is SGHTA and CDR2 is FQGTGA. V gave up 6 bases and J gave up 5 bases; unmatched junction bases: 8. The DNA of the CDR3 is TGTGCCAGCAGGAGGGAGGGCCGCGGAGATACGCAGTATTTT. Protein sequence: CASRREGRGDTQYF. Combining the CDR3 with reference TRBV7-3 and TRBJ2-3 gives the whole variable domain GAGVSQTPSNKVTEKGKYVELRCDPISGHTALYWYRQSLGQGPEFLIYFQGTGAADDSGLPNDRFFAVRPEGSVSTLKIQRTERGDSAVYLCASRREGRGDTQYFGPGTRLTVL.

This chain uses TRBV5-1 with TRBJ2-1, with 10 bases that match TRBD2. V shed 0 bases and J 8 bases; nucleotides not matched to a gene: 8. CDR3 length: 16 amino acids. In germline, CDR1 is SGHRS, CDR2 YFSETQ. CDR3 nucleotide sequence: TGCGCCAGCAGCTTGGGCCGGACTAGCGGAGGCGATGAGCAGTTCTTC. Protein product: CASSLGRTSGGDEQFF.